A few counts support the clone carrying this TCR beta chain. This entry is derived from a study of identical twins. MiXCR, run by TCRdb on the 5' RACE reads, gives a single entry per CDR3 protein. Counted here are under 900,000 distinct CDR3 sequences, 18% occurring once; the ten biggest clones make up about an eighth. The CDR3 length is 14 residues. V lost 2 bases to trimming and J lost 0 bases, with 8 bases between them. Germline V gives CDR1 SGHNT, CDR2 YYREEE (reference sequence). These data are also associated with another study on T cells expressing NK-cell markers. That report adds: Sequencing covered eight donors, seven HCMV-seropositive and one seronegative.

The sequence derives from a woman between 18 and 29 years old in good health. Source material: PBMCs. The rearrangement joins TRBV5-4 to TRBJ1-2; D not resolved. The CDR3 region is CASSLRNSNYGYTF. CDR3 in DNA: TGTGCCAGCAGCTTAAGAAACTCTAACTATGGCTACACCTTC.